A selection of T cell receptor beta chains follows, all from one sample in a study of blood T cell repertoires in COVID-19. Assay used: immunoSEQ multiplex PCR; TCRdb lists only in-frame clones, some missing. Of roughly 290,000 clones in the sample, about 89% were seen once. Sequencing was performed on peripheral blood. These receptors were obtained from a man aged 25 to 40 with acute or convalescent COVID-19. CDR3s include the opening cysteine and the closing phenylalanine or tryptophan. D genes are given only for firm matches. Rows give clone size only sometimes, using once, few, many, or a class for an expanded clone.

clone_size: -
v_call: TRBV28
d_call: -
j_call: TRBJ2-3
cdr3_nt: TGTGCCAGCAGGGACGCAGGGGCAGATACGCAGTATTTT
cdr3_aa: CASRDAGADTQYF

clone_size: -
v_call: TRBV7-8
d_call: TRBD1
j_call: TRBJ1-3
cdr3_nt: TGTGCCAGCAGCTTCCCCGCGAGGGGGACAGGGGGCCTGAGAAACACCATATATTTT
cdr3_aa: CASSFPARGTGGLRNTIYF

clone_size: -
v_call: TRBV28
d_call: -
j_call: TRBJ1-1
cdr3_nt: TGTGCCAGCAAAATCGGGTACGGACAGCTAAACACTGAAGCTTTCTTT
cdr3_aa: CASKIGYGQLNTEAFF

clone_size: -
v_call: TRBV15
d_call: -
j_call: TRBJ1-1
cdr3_nt: TGTGCCACCAGCAGAGTGCAGCGGAACACTGAAGCTTTCTTT
cdr3_aa: CATSRVQRNTEAFF

clone_size: -
v_call: TRBV2
d_call: -
j_call: TRBJ1-3
cdr3_nt: TGTGCCAGCACCTTCAGCTCTGGAAACACCATATATTTT
cdr3_aa: CASTFSSGNTIYF

clone_size: -
v_call: TRBV28
d_call: -
j_call: TRBJ1-5
cdr3_nt: TGTGCCAGCATCGGCCCGGGGCAGCCCCAGCATTTT
cdr3_aa: CASIGPGQPQHF

clone_size: -
v_call: TRBV19
d_call: -
j_call: TRBJ1-1
cdr3_nt: TGTGCCAGTAGTTCCTGGGTAGAGGGAACGGACACTGAAGCTTTCTTT
cdr3_aa: CASSSWVEGTDTEAFF

clone_size: -
v_call: TRBV25-1
d_call: TRBD1
j_call: TRBJ2-7
cdr3_nt: TGTGCCAGCAGTGACATCGGACAGGGGGCCAGGGAGCAGTACTTC
cdr3_aa: CASSDIGQGAREQYF

clone_size: once
v_call: TRBV13
d_call: -
j_call: TRBJ2-6
cdr3_nt: TGTGCCAGCAGCTTACGGGGCTCTGGGGCCAACGTCCTGACTTTC
cdr3_aa: CASSLRGSGANVLTF

clone_size: -
v_call: TRBV9
d_call: -
j_call: TRBJ1-1
cdr3_nt: TGTGCCAGCAGCGCTCAGGGTGGGAACACTGAAGCTTTCTTT
cdr3_aa: CASSAQGGNTEAFF

clone_size: once
v_call: TRBV23-1
d_call: TRBD1
j_call: TRBJ2-5
cdr3_nt: TGCGCCAGCAGTCAAGCTGACAGGGGTGGGGAGACCCAGTACTTC
cdr3_aa: CASSQADRGGETQYF

clone_size: -
v_call: TRBV18
d_call: TRBD1
j_call: TRBJ2-2
cdr3_nt: TGTGCCAGCTCCCTAGGGGGCATGACCGGGGAGCTGTTTTTT
cdr3_aa: CASSLGGMTGELFF

clone_size: -
v_call: TRBV7-2
d_call: -
j_call: TRBJ1-5
cdr3_nt: TGTGCCAGCAGCCTCGGACAGACCGGCAATCAGCCCCAGCATTTT
cdr3_aa: CASSLGQTGNQPQHF